Presented here are 14 T cell receptor beta chains from one specimen sequenced in a study of cytomegalovirus exposure and HLA in healthy donors. The protocol was immunoSEQ multiplex PCR, while the TCRdb copy is restricted to in-frame clones and leaves out a portion. This sample has roughly 150,000 clones, with 85% to 90% found just once. The sequenced sample consisted of PBMCs. These receptors came from a young man in good health and CMV-seropositive.

The V call is TRBV5-5, the J call TRBJ1-1; the D gene is possibly TRBD1 (5 bases). V was pared by 4 bases and J by 1 base, with 14 bases between. The CDR3 is 15 residues long. Germline V gene data show CDR1 as SGHKS and CDR2 as YYEKEE (reference sequence). CDR3 nucleotide sequence: TGTGCCAGCAGCCCGGGGGGGATGGCGAACACTGAAGCTTTCTTT. Translated: CASSPGGMANTEAFF.

The chain couples TRBV6-5 to TRBJ2-1; 8 positions agree with TRBD2. This CDR3 has 15 amino acids. The V gene's germline CDR1 is MNHEY and CDR2 SVGAGI. J was trimmed by 6 bases and V by 6 bases; bases with no gene match: 10. The CDR3 loop is CASSPGRARGNEQFF. For the CDR3, the DNA is TGTGCCAGCAGCCCCGGGAGGGCCCGTGGCAATGAGCAGTTCTTC.

The gene calls are TRBV19 and TRBJ1-1; TRBD1 is a possible D gene (6 bases). Germline CDR1 and CDR2: LNHDA and SQIVND (reference sequence). Trimming stripped 6 bases from V and 10 bases from J, with 18 bases between. The CDR3 is made up of 13 amino acids. The CDR3 here is CASRWTRTEGAFF. The DNA for the CDR3 is TGTGCCAGTAGATGGACAAGGACAGAGGGAGCTTTCTTT. Looking up the rest from reference TRBV19 and TRBJ1-1 gives the full variable domain: DGGITQSPKYLFRKEGQNVTLSCEQNLNHDAMYWYRQDPGQGLRLIYYSQIVNDFQKGDIAEGYSVSREKKESFPLTVTSAQKNPTAFYLCASRWTRTEGAFFGQGTRLTVV.

The chain uses TRBV6-1 and TRBJ2-2; a weak D match, TRBD1 (5 bases). This CDR3 is built from 18 residues. V lost 1 base, J lost 2 bases, and 17 bases lay in between. Germline CDR1 reads MNHNS; CDR2 reads SASEGT. CDR3 in DNA: TGTGCCAGCAGTGAAGGAATTTTAAGGACAAAAAACACCGGGGAGCTGTTTTTT. Amino acid sequence: CASSEGILRTKNTGELFF.

The chain is built from TRBV9 and TRBJ1-1, with D possibly TRBD1 on 5 matching bases. The V gene's germline CDR1 is SGDLS and CDR2 YYNGEE. V was clipped by 4 bases and J by 1 base, with 17 bases between them. The CDR3 has 16 residues. CDR3 loop: CASSPGGTLWNTEAFF. CDR3 nucleotides: TGTGCCAGCAGCCCCGGGGGGACGTTATGGAACACTGAAGCTTTCTTT.

The rearrangement uses TRBV30 and TRBJ2-6; D gene ambiguous. This CDR3 contains 13 residues. CDR1 is GTSNPN and CDR2 is SVGIG in the germline V gene (reference sequence). V was clipped by 4 bases and J by 2 bases, with 6 bases between them. In nucleotides, the CDR3 is TGTGCCTGGACACACCCTGGGGCCAACGTCCTGACTTTC. It translates to CAWTHPGANVLTF.

The rearrangement links TRBV4-1 to TRBJ1-2; D perhaps matches TRBD1 (5 bases). Germline V lookup: CDR1 MGHRA, CDR2 YSYEKL. Trimming removed 3 bases from V and 5 bases from J, with 10 bases in between. The CDR3 sequence is 13 residues long. DNA for the CDR3: TGCGCCAGCAGCCATGGGGGGGGATATGGCTACACCTTC. Its protein product is CASSHGGGYGYTF.

The table lists this clone with a count of one. The CDR3 reads CASSTPAVRSHQPQHF. In DNA form, the CDR3 reads TGTGCCAGCAGTACCCCGGCAGTTAGGAGCCATCAGCCCCAGCATTTT. V gene TRBV28 combines with J gene TRBJ1-5; D uncertain. This CDR3 region has 16 residues. Germline V CDR1 and CDR2: MDHEN, SYDVKM. Trimming took off 5 bases at V and 5 bases at J, with 19 bases between the two ends.

This clone occurred once. The gene calls are TRBV4-1 and TRBJ2-7, with TRBD2 matching 16 bases. Per the germline V gene, CDR1 is MGHRA and CDR2 is YSYEKL. The CDR3 runs 21 residues. Trimming removed 0 bases from V and 2 bases from J; junction bases left unmatched: 13. The CDR3 sequence: CASSQDHRGTSGRAGAYEQYF. CDR3 sequence (DNA): TGCGCCAGCAGCCAAGATCATCGTGGGACTAGCGGGAGGGCCGGCGCCTACGAGCAGTACTTC.

V and J are TRBV2 and TRBJ2-7; 11 bases fit TRBD2. Germline CDR1 and CDR2: SNHLY and FYNNEI. V lost 6 bases, J lost 6 bases, and 7 bases stayed unmatched. The CDR3 loop spans 14 amino acids. The CDR3 DNA reads as TGTGCCAGCAGGCTCGGGACTAGCGGCGGCGAGCAGTACTTC. It specifies CASRLGTSGGEQYF. The full variable domain, with the rest looked up from reference TRBV2 and TRBJ2-7, is EPEVTQTPSHQVTQMGQEVILRCVPISNHLYFYWYRQILGQKVEFLVSFYNNEISEKSEIFDDQFSVERPDGSNFTLKIRSTKLEDSAMYFCASRLGTSGGEQYFGPGTRLTVT.

The chain carries TRBV4-1 and TRBJ1-2; possibly TRBD1 for D (5 bases). CDR1 and CDR2 (germline): MGHRA, YSYEKL. The CDR3 is 15 amino acids. The V end was cut by 2 bases, the J end by 1 base, with 11 bases between. CDR3 loop: CASSQNKGFNYGYTF. The CDR3 coding sequence is TGCGCCAGCAGCCAAAACAAGGGGTTTAACTATGGCTACACCTTC.

The chain recombines TRBV19 with TRBJ1-5; D is uncertain. This CDR3 is 13 amino acids long. The V end was cut by 3 bases, the J end by 6 bases, with 9 bases between. From germline, CDR1 is LNHDA and CDR2 SQIVND (reference sequence). The DNA of the CDR3 is TGTGCCAGTAGTATCCCGGGTCCTCAGCCCCAGCATTTT. Residues: CASSIPGPQPQHF.

The chain employs TRBV19 and TRBJ2-3; D uncertain. The V end was cut by 3 bases, the J end by 0 bases, with 7 bases between. The CDR3 contains 14 residues. Germline loops: CDR1 LNHDA, CDR2 SQIVND (reference sequence). The CDR3 DNA is TGTGCCAGTAGTATGCTATCGAGCACAGATACGCAGTATTTT. Translation: CASSMLSSTDTQYF.

This clone was picked up one time. The chain is built from TRBV9 and TRBJ2-1; the match to TRBD2 covers 7 bases. CDR3 length: 15 residues. Per germline, CDR1 SGDLS and CDR2 YYNGEE. The J segment lost 2 bases and the V segment lost 0 bases, leaving 2 bases of the junction unmatched. The CDR3 bases are TGTGCCAGCAGCGTAGGACTAGCCCCCTACAATGAGCAGTTCTTC. It specifies CASSVGLAPYNEQFF.